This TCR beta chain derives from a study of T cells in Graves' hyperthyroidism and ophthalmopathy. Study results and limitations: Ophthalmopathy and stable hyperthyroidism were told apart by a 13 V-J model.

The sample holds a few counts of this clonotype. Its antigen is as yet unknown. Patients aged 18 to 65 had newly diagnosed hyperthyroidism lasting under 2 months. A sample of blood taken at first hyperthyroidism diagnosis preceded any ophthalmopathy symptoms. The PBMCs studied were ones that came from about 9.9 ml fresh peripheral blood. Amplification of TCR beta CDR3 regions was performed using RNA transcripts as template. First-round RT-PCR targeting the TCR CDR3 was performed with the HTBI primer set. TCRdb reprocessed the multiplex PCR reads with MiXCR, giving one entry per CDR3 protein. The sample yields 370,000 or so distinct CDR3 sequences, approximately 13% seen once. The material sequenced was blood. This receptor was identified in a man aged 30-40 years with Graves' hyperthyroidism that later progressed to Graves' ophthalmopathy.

CDR3 in amino acids: CAWRGEKLFF. The CDR3 DNA follows: TGTGCCTGGAGGGGTGAAAAACTGTTTTTT. J is TRBJ1-4 and V is TRBV30; D ambiguous. The CDR3 is 10 residues long. V was pared by 3 bases and J by 7 bases, with 3 bases between. Germline V gene sequence: CDR1 GTSNPN, CDR2 SVGIG (reference sequence). Full variable domain (outside the CDR3, taken from reference TRBV30 and TRBJ1-4): SQTIHQWPATLVQPVGSPLSLECTVEGTSNPNLYWYRQAAGRGLQLLFYSVGIGQISSEVPQNLSASRPQDRQFILSSKKLLLSDSGFYLCAWRGEKLFFGSGTQLSVL.